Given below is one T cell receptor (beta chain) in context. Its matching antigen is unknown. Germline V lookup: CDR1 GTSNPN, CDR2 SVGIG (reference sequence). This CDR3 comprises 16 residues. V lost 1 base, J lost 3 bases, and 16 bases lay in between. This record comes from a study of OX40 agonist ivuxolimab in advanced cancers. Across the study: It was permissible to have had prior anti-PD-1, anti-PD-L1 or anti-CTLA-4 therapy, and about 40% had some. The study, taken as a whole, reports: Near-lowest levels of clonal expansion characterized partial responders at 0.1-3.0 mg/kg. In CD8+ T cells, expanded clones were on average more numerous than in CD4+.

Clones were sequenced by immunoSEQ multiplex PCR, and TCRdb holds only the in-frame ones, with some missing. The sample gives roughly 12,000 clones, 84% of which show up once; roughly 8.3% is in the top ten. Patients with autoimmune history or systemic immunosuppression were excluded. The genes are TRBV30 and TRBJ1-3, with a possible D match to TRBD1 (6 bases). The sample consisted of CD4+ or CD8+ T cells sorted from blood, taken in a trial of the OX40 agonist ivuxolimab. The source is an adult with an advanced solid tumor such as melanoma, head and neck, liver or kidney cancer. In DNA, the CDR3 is TGTGCCTGGAGTGCTGCACAGGGCTTATATGGAAACACCATATATTTT. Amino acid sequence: CAWSAAQGLYGNTIYF.